The clone carrying this TCR beta chain was seen a single time. Its antigen is currently unknown. Trimming took 7 bases from V and 2 from J; bases not matched to a gene: 12. This CDR3 is 18 amino acids long. Germline V gives CDR1 ENHRY, CDR2 SYGVKD. This sample is drawn from a study of lymphopenia after photon versus proton radiotherapy. Study-wide findings and caveats: Oligoclonal CD8+ Temra expansion after nadir drove photon patients' diversity drop. Only patients who died were analyzed for survival; proton advantage is unproven. Photon-treated patients lost naive T cells and TCR diversity; proton-treated stayed stable. Post-nadir TCR diversity decline inversely tracked overall survival among those who died.

Data came from immunoSEQ multiplex PCR; TCRdb stores just in-frame clones and leaves some out. The data contain 55,000 to 70,000 clones, about nine tenths of them singletons. This receptor was taken from a woman aged 65 to 85 with pancreatic cancer. The material sequenced was peripheral blood, taken from a patient treated with photon-based radiotherapy. The chain employs TRBV10-3 and TRBJ2-2; 11 nucleotides agree with TRBD1. DNA of the CDR3: TGTGCCATCACCAACTCCGGGACAGGGGGAGCCAACACCGGGGAGCTGTTTTTT. Its translation is CAITNSGTGGANTGELFF.